The 4 T cell receptor beta chains below were found in one sample sequenced in a study of technical replicates of blood from a handful of donors. Assay used: immunoSEQ multiplex PCR; TCRdb lists only in-frame clones, some missing. The sample has tens of thousands of clones, 93% seen once. The material sequenced was T cells isolated from PBMCs. These receptors all stem from a human donor in good health.

The genes are TRBV7-3 and TRBJ1-3; 8 bases map to TRBD1. The CDR3 length is 17 residues. V lost 4 bases, J lost 0 bases, and 8 bases stayed unmatched. Germline assignment: CDR1 SGHTA and CDR2 FQGTGA. The CDR3 spells CASSSGQGETSGNTIYF. The CDR3, as DNA: TGTGCCAGCAGCTCTGGACAGGGTGAGACCTCTGGAAACACCATATATTTT.

The chain uses TRBV2 and TRBJ2-7, with 8 bases that match TRBD1. V lost 4 bases to trimming and J lost 5 bases; unmatched junction nucleotides: 1. CDR3 length: 12 residues. Germline values: CDR1 SNHLY, CDR2 FYNNEI. In DNA form, the CDR3 reads TGTGCCAGCAGTGGACAGGGGAACGAGCAGTACTTC. It codes for CASSGQGNEQYF. Full variable domain (outside the CDR3, taken from reference TRBV2 and TRBJ2-7): EPEVTQTPSHQVTQMGQEVILRCVPISNHLYFYWYRQILGQKVEFLVSFYNNEISEKSEIFDDQFSVERPDGSNFTLKIRSTKLEDSAMYFCASSGQGNEQYFGPGTRLTVT.

This clone showed up just once. The chain combines TRBV5-1 with TRBJ2-1, with D perhaps matching TRBD1 (5 bases). Looked up from germline, CDR1 is SGHRS and CDR2 is YFSETQ. The CDR3 contains 15 residues. The V end was cut by 1 base, the J end by 4 bases, with 12 bases between. CDR3 loop: CASSLSRDRYNEQFF. The CDR3, as DNA: TGCGCCAGCAGCTTGTCCAGGGATCGATACAATGAGCAGTTCTTC.

The gene calls are TRBV10-3 and TRBJ1-1, with 7 bases fitting TRBD1. The CDR3 totals 16 residues. The J segment lost 1 base and the V segment lost 10 bases, leaving 15 bases of the junction unmatched. Germline lookup yields CDR1 ENHRY and CDR2 SYGVKD. CDR3 protein: CATTQIGGAENTEAFF. CDR3 coding DNA: TGTGCCACCACTCAGATAGGGGGCGCAGAGAACACTGAAGCTTTCTTT.